Below are 30 T cell receptor beta chains sequenced from a single sample in a study of T-cell reconstitution after alpha-beta-depleted transplantation in children. The authors prepared the TCRbeta library with unique molecular identifiers. TCRdb re-called the PCR reads through MiXCR, storing one row per CDR3 protein. Here the sample spans roughly 200,000 distinct CDR3 sequences, around 9.6% being singletons. Sequenced material: PBMCs from the stem cell graft donor, taken from the stem cell graft. The receptors here all came from a human donor who donated a stem cell graft to a child with acute lymphoblastic leukemia.

This clonotype was seen a handful of times. V usage is TRBV19 and J usage is TRBJ1-1, with unresolved D. The germline CDR1 and CDR2 sequences are LNHDA and SQIVND (reference sequence). V dropped 4 bases and J dropped 1 base, with 13 bases sitting between them. The CDR3 spans 15 residues. CDR3 DNA: TGTGCCAGTAGTAGTATATTCAAGGGGAACACTGAAGCTTTCTTT. Translation: CASSSIFKGNTEAFF.

This clonotype was picked up many times. CDR3 nucleotides: TGTGCCAGCAGCTTAGCGCAGGGGGGCACTGAAGCTTTCTTT. Translating it yields CASSLAQGGTEAFF. The chain uses TRBV7-2 and TRBJ1-1, with 7 bases lining up with TRBD1. CDR1 and CDR2 from the germline V gene are SGHTA and FQGNSA. The CDR3 consists of 14 residues. The trim removed 0 bases at V and 4 bases at J, leaving 2 bases unmatched. Based on the CDR3 plus reference TRBV7-2 and TRBJ1-1, the full variable domain is GAGVSQSPSNKVTEKGKDVELRCDPISGHTALYWYRQSLGQGLEFLIYFQGNSAPDKSGLPSDRFSAERTGGSVSTLTIQRTQQEDSAVYLCASSLAQGGTEAFFGQGTRLTVV.

The rearrangement links TRBV4-1 to TRBJ2-2; a weak D match, TRBD1 (6 bases). V lost 5 bases, J lost 0 bases, and 19 bases lay in between. CDR1 and CDR2 from the germline V gene are MGHRA and YSYEKL. The CDR3 consists of 18 residues. For the CDR3, the DNA is TGCGCCAGCAGCGCTCACCGGGACACGTTCGCGAACACCGGGGAGCTGTTTTTT. Encoded protein: CASSAHRDTFANTGELFF.

The chain carries TRBV5-1 and TRBJ2-1; D uncertain. The CDR3 spans 11 residues. The V gene's germline CDR1 is SGHRS and CDR2 YFSETQ. Deletions cut 6 bases from V and 8 bases from J, with 9 bases between. CDR3 protein: CASTLEDEQFF. CDR3 DNA sequence: TGCGCCAGCACCTTAGAGGATGAGCAGTTCTTC.

The chain carries TRBV5-6 and TRBJ1-5; D remains ambiguous. V dropped 1 base and J dropped 5 bases, with 4 bases sitting between them. CDR1 and CDR2 from the germline V gene are SGHDT and YYEEEE. The length of the CDR3 is 12 residues. The CDR3 sequence: CASSLKDQPQHF. In DNA, the CDR3 is TGTGCCAGCAGCTTGAAAGATCAGCCCCAGCATTTT.

This clonotype has a count of ten or more. The chain joins TRBV7-6 to TRBJ2-7; no clear D gene. V dropped 3 bases and J dropped 0 bases, with 12 bases sitting between them. The CDR3 runs to 15 residues. In germline, CDR1 is SGHVS, CDR2 FNYEAQ. The CDR3 sequence: CASSFLGDVSYEQYF. DNA for the CDR3: TGTGCCAGCAGCTTTCTCGGAGACGTCTCCTACGAGCAGTACTTC. Variable domain in full (rest from reference TRBV7-6 and TRBJ2-7): GAGVSQSPRYKVTKRGQDVALRCDPISGHVSLYWYRQALGQGPEFLTYFNYEAQQDKSGLPNDRFSAERPEGSISTLTIQRTEQRDSAMYRCASSFLGDVSYEQYFGPGTRLTVT.

This clonotype has a count of ten or more. The V call is TRBV12-3 or TRBV12-4, the J call TRBJ2-5; tentative D call: TRBD1 (6 bases). The CDR3 runs 13 residues. Trimming removed 10 bases at V and 3 bases at J, with 15 bases between. CDR3 sequence: CATAQQGEETQYF. In DNA form, the CDR3 reads TGTGCCACCGCCCAACAGGGAGAAGAGACCCAGTACTTC.

The rearrangement uses TRBV6-1 and TRBJ1-2; possibly TRBD1 for D (5 bases). The length of the CDR3 is 13 residues. Trimming removed 3 bases at V and 7 bases at J, with 12 bases between. Germline-derived CDR1 and CDR2 are MNHNS and SASEGT. The CDR3 nucleotides are TGTGCCAGCAGTGACAGGGAAGGTTCTGGCTACACCTTC. This encodes CASSDREGSGYTF.

CDR3 in amino acids: CASSRRQGRNGGELFF. Here the CDR3 DNA reads TGTGCCAGCAGCAGAAGACAGGGGAGGAATGGCGGGGAGCTGTTTTTT. The chain recombines TRBV7-2 with TRBJ2-2; 8 bases align to TRBD1. Germline V CDR1 and CDR2: SGHTA, FQGNSA. The CDR3 contains 16 residues. With V trimmed by 5 bases and J by 7 bases, 12 bases remained unmatched. The entire variable domain, with the rest obtained from reference TRBV7-2 and TRBJ2-2, is as follows: GAGVSQSPSNKVTEKGKDVELRCDPISGHTALYWYRQSLGQGLEFLIYFQGNSAPDKSGLPSDRFSAERTGGSVSTLTIQRTQQEDSAVYLCASSRRQGRNGGELFFGEGSRLTVL.

This chain uses TRBV12-3 or TRBV12-4 with TRBJ1-6; D is uncertain. Between the trimmed V and J ends, which lost 3 bases and 4 bases, there was a span of 7 bases. This CDR3 has 14 residues. The CDR3 spells CASSFGIYNSPLHF. As DNA, the CDR3 is TGTGCCAGCAGTTTCGGGATTTATAATTCACCCCTCCACTTT.

This clonotype occurred a few times. The chain has TRBV11-2 and TRBJ2-2; TRBD1 matches at 7 bases. V gave up 2 bases and J gave up 4 bases; unmatched junction bases: 10. The germline CDR1 and CDR2 sequences are SGHAT and FQNNGV. The CDR3 is 17 amino acids. CDR3 nucleotide sequence: TGTGCCAGCAGCTTAATCATCCAGGCAGGGGGCACCGGGGAGCTGTTTTTT. Amino acids: CASSLIIQAGGTGELFF.

This chain joins TRBV5-1 and TRBJ2-3; D is unresolved. Looked up from germline, CDR1 is SGHRS and CDR2 is YFSETQ. There are 16 residues in the CDR3. Trimming left V 3 bases short and J 0 bases short, with 14 bases between. The CDR3 nucleotides are TGCGCCAGCAGCTCGGCCACCGACCTTAGCACAGATACGCAGTATTTT. This gives the protein CASSSATDLSTDTQYF.

This clonotype was seen more than once but under ten times. The rearrangement links TRBV11-1 to TRBJ1-1, with no clear D. V gave up 6 bases and J gave up 0 bases, with 8 bases separating them. CDR3 length equals 13 residues. CDR1 SGHAT and CDR2 FQDESV come from the germline V gene (reference sequence). The CDR3 reads CASRVAMNTEAFF. CDR3 sequence (DNA): TGTGCCAGCAGGGTGGCCATGAACACTGAAGCTTTCTTT.

In this sample, this clonotype turned up many times. The chain uses TRBV20-1 and TRBJ2-7; D unresolved. CDR1 and CDR2 from the germline V gene are DFQATT and SNEGSKA (reference sequence). Trimming pared 4 bases from V and 5 bases from J, leaving 18 bases between. The CDR3 contains 14 residues. CDR3 nucleotides: TGCAGTGCTACCCGGACGGGTAGAAATAACGAGCAGTACTTC. Protein product: CSATRTGRNNEQYF.

The CDR3 sequence is CSVRAEGSPLHF. CDR3 coding DNA: TGCAGCGTCCGTGCCGAGGGGTCACCCCTCCACTTT. This chain links TRBV29-1 with TRBJ1-6, with D perhaps TRBD1 (5 bases). V lost 6 bases and J 10 bases, leaving 13 bases between the germline ends. The CDR3 runs 12 residues. Per the germline V gene, CDR1 is SQVTM and CDR2 is ANQGSEA.

This chain connects TRBV7-2 to TRBJ2-1, with TRBD1 matching over 8 bases. J lost 6 bases, V lost 5 bases, and 12 bases had no gene match. CDR1 is SGHTA, CDR2 FQGNSA, per germline. CDR3 length equals 16 residues. CDR3 sequence: CASSPRQGMGRNEQFF. The CDR3 DNA follows: TGTGCCAGCAGCCCAAGACAGGGGATGGGGCGCAATGAGCAGTTCTTC. Full variable domain (missing parts from reference TRBV7-2 and TRBJ2-1): GAGVSQSPSNKVTEKGKDVELRCDPISGHTALYWYRQSLGQGLEFLIYFQGNSAPDKSGLPSDRFSAERTGGSVSTLTIQRTQQEDSAVYLCASSPRQGMGRNEQFFGPGTRLTVL.

This clonotype was counted a few times. This chain connects TRBV25-1 to TRBJ1-4, with a possible D match to TRBD1 (5 bases). The length of the CDR3 is 17 residues. Deletions cut 3 bases from V and 3 bases from J, with 17 bases between. Germline loops: CDR1 MGHDK, CDR2 SYGVNS. Here the CDR3 reads CASSDPTRGESNEKLFF. CDR3 DNA sequence: TGTGCCAGCAGTGATCCCACCCGGGGGGAGTCTAATGAAAAACTGTTTTTT.

This chain joins TRBV5-1 and TRBJ2-5, with D tentatively TRBD2 (5 bases). Germline CDR1 reads SGHRS; CDR2 reads YFSETQ. The CDR3 contains 15 residues. Trimming took off 0 bases at V and 7 bases at J, with 16 bases between the two ends. The DNA of the CDR3 is TGCGCCAGCAGCTTGGCCGAGTTCTCCGGAGGGACCCAGTACTTC. It translates to CASSLAEFSGGTQYF.

There are many counts of this clonotype. The CDR3 is CASSLFRDTQYF. CDR3 bases: TGTGCCAGCAGCTTATTTCGAGATACGCAGTATTTT. V is TRBV7-2 and J is TRBJ2-3; no definite D call. Trimming removed 2 bases at V and 5 bases at J, with 5 bases between. Germline V lookup: CDR1 SGHTA, CDR2 FQGNSA. This CDR3 is 12 amino acids long.

The chain links TRBV5-1 to TRBJ1-3; no clear D. CDR3 size: 15 residues. V was pared by 0 bases and J by 0 bases, with 7 bases between. Germline CDR1 is SGHRS and CDR2 is YFSETQ. In DNA form, the CDR3 reads TGCGCCAGCAGCTTGGGAACCCACTCTGGAAACACCATATATTTT. It is translated as CASSLGTHSGNTIYF.

This chain links TRBV5-6 with TRBJ1-2, with D possibly matching TRBD1 (6 bases). The germline CDR1 and CDR2 sequences are SGHDT and YYEEEE. CDR3 size: 14 residues. V was clipped by 2 bases and J by 8 bases, with 16 bases between them. The DNA of the CDR3 is TGTGCCAGCAGCTTTAGGTCAGGGGCTGAAGGCTACACCTTC. Translating gives CASSFRSGAEGYTF.

The chain combines TRBV5-1 with TRBJ2-7, with 8 bases that match TRBD2. The germline V gene has CDR1 SGHRS and CDR2 YFSETQ. This CDR3 comprises 15 residues. V was pared by 0 bases and J by 3 bases, with 5 bases of the junction left unmatched. In DNA, the CDR3 is TGCGCCAGCAGCTTGGCAGCGGGGGCAGGCTACGAGCAGTACTTC. The encoded protein is CASSLAAGAGYEQYF.

The V gene is TRBV15, the J gene TRBJ1-1, with 7 bases lining up with TRBD1. CDR3 length: 15 amino acids. The germline gives CDR1 LNHNV, CDR2 YYDKDF (reference sequence). The J segment lost 1 base and the V segment lost 2 bases, leaving 4 bases of the junction unmatched. Here the CDR3 reads CATSRNRGRNTEAFF. In DNA, the CDR3 is TGTGCCACCAGCAGAAACAGGGGACGGAACACTGAAGCTTTCTTT.

The DNA of the CDR3 is TGTGCCAGCAGTTTAGGTAGAGGCTACAATGAGCAGTTCTTC. Translating it yields CASSLGRGYNEQFF. The V call is TRBV27, the J call TRBJ2-1; D ambiguous. The CDR3 runs to 14 residues. CDR1 MNHEY and CDR2 SMNVEV come from the germline V gene (reference sequence). Trimming removed 2 bases at V and 3 bases at J, with 8 bases between.

J is TRBJ2-5 and V is TRBV5-4; possible D gene TRBD2, 6 bases. The V end was cut by 0 bases, the J end by 4 bases, with 10 bases between. CDR1 and CDR2 (germline): SGHNT, YYREEE (reference sequence). The CDR3 has 14 residues. The CDR3, as DNA: TGTGCCAGCAGCTTGGCGGGGGTGGGAGAGACCCAGTACTTC. Its translation is CASSLAGVGETQYF.

The chain's CDR3 is CASSSLGTSTDTQYF. DNA of the CDR3: TGTGCCAGCAGTTCTTTGGGGACGAGCACAGATACGCAGTATTTT. J is TRBJ2-3 and V is TRBV27; D may be TRBD1 or TRBD2 (5 bases each). There are 15 residues in the CDR3. The germline gives CDR1 MNHEY, CDR2 SMNVEV (reference sequence). Trimming removed 4 bases from V and 0 bases from J, with 11 bases in between.

This clonotype was seen ten or more times. The gene calls are TRBV19 and TRBJ2-3, with TRBD1 identical over 10 bases. Looked up from germline, CDR1 is LNHDA and CDR2 is SQIVND (reference sequence). V lost 5 bases and J lost 5; bases outside the gene matches: 7. This CDR3 region has 15 residues. The CDR3 is CASSPGTGVLDTQYF. The CDR3 nucleotides are TGTGCCAGTAGTCCAGGGACAGGGGTATTAGATACGCAGTATTTT.

This clonotype was detected only a few times. The gene calls are TRBV6-1 and TRBJ1-2, with a weak D call TRBD1 (6 bases). Trimming shortened V by 6 bases and J by 7 bases, and 18 bases separated the two germline ends. The CDR3 sequence is 14 residues long. From germline, CDR1 is MNHNS and CDR2 SASEGT. The CDR3 loop reads CASREGGRAAGYTF. The CDR3 nucleotides read TGTGCCAGCAGAGAGGGGGGCAGGGCAGCTGGCTACACCTTC.

This clonotype was seen a few times. The rearrangement links TRBV27 to TRBJ1-6; D is possibly TRBD1 (5 bases). Between the trimmed V and J ends, which lost 0 bases and 8 bases, there was a span of 17 bases. The CDR3 loop spans 17 amino acids. The germline gives CDR1 MNHEY, CDR2 SMNVEV (reference sequence). The CDR3 protein is CASSLSRGSERYSPLHF. The CDR3, as DNA: TGTGCCAGCAGTTTATCGAGGGGCAGCGAACGGTATTCACCCCTCCACTTT.

The V and J genes are TRBV3-1 and TRBJ2-7; perhaps D is TRBD1 or TRBD2 (5 bases each). The ends were cut back, 0 bases at V and 4 bases at J, with 7 bases in the middle. From germline, CDR1 is LGHDT and CDR2 YNNKEL (reference sequence). The CDR3 extends over 13 amino acids. CDR3 region: CASSQERGYEQYF. The CDR3 DNA sequence: TGTGCCAGCAGCCAAGAGAGGGGATACGAGCAGTACTTC.